Detailed here is one T cell receptor beta chain. Its antigen is as yet unknown. The entry originates in a study of shared clonotypes between healthy human individuals. Findings and caveats of the study: Non-shared clonotypes were found to have lower generation probabilities than the clonotypes that were shared by all four of the sorted-subset donors.

V lost 4 bases, J lost 3 bases, and 12 bases lay in between. The CDR3 extends over 14 amino acids. CDR1 and CDR2 (germline): GTSNPN, SVGIG (reference sequence). Method: immunoSEQ multiplex PCR; TCRdb's copy keeps in-frame clones and lacks some. The sample yields some 1 million clones, around 76% seen once. J is TRBJ2-2 and V is TRBV30; D may correspond to TRBD1 or TRBD2 (6 bases each). The sample comprised memory CD4+ T cells sorted from blood. Subset here: CD45RA-negative fraction. The receptor was derived from a man between 18 and 35 years old in good health. The CDR3: CAWKQGLYTGELFF. CDR3 DNA: TGTGCCTGGAAACAGGGACTCTACACCGGGGAGCTGTTTTTT. Full variable domain (outside the CDR3, taken from reference TRBV30 and TRBJ2-2): SQTIHQWPATLVQPVGSPLSLECTVEGTSNPNLYWYRQAAGRGLQLLFYSVGIGQISSEVPQNLSASRPQDRQFILSSKKLLLSDSGFYLCAWKQGLYTGELFFGEGSRLTVL.